Described below is a single T cell receptor (beta chain) sequence and its context. Amplified TCR beta CDR3 regions came from RNA transcripts. A set of HTBI primers served as the primers for a first-round RT-PCR of the TCR CDR3. MiXCR, applied by TCRdb to the multiplex PCR reads, yields one record per CDR3 protein. This table holds around 540,000 distinct CDR3 sequences, 35% to 55% found once. CDR3 size: 14 residues. Germline assignment: CDR1 KGHDR and CDR2 SFDVKD. The germline V and J ends were trimmed by 3 bases and 11 bases, with 16 bases remaining between them. The sample is drawn from a study of T cells in Graves' hyperthyroidism and ophthalmopathy.

This TCR was sampled from a woman aged 18-30 years with Graves' hyperthyroidism. Sequencing was performed on peripheral blood or thyroid tissue (not recorded which). The genes are TRBV24-1 and TRBJ1-5; D gene ambiguous. DNA of the CDR3: TGTGCCACCAGTGATGGGGTGACTAGCGTGGCCCAGCATTTT. It is translated as CATSDGVTSVAQHF.